This TCR beta chain was found in a study of blood T cell repertoires in COVID-19. Study information: The samples span acute and convalescent COVID-19 from the United States, Italy and Spain. PBMCs, B-cell-depleted T cells, or T cells provided the cDNA or gDNA that made up the material.

Per the study methods: Estimation of nucleated cell counts was performed using reference gene primer amplification. The table came from immunoSEQ multiplex PCR; TCRdb's copy has only in-frame clones and leaves some out. The DNA was the basis for D and trimming; V, J and clone size are from that table. The data show 80,000 or so clones, roughly 80% seen once. Trimming stripped 1 base from V and 11 bases from J, with 10 bases between. Germline CDR1 is SGHNT and CDR2 is YYREEE (reference sequence). The CDR3 covers 12 residues. The sequenced sample was peripheral blood. The source is a human donor in a cohort sampled during active COVID-19. The chain couples TRBV5-4 to TRBJ2-1, with D perhaps matching TRBD1 (6 bases). CDR3 loop: CASSLMGHKQFF. The CDR3 DNA reads as TGTGCCAGCAGCTTGATGGGACATAAGCAGTTCTTC.